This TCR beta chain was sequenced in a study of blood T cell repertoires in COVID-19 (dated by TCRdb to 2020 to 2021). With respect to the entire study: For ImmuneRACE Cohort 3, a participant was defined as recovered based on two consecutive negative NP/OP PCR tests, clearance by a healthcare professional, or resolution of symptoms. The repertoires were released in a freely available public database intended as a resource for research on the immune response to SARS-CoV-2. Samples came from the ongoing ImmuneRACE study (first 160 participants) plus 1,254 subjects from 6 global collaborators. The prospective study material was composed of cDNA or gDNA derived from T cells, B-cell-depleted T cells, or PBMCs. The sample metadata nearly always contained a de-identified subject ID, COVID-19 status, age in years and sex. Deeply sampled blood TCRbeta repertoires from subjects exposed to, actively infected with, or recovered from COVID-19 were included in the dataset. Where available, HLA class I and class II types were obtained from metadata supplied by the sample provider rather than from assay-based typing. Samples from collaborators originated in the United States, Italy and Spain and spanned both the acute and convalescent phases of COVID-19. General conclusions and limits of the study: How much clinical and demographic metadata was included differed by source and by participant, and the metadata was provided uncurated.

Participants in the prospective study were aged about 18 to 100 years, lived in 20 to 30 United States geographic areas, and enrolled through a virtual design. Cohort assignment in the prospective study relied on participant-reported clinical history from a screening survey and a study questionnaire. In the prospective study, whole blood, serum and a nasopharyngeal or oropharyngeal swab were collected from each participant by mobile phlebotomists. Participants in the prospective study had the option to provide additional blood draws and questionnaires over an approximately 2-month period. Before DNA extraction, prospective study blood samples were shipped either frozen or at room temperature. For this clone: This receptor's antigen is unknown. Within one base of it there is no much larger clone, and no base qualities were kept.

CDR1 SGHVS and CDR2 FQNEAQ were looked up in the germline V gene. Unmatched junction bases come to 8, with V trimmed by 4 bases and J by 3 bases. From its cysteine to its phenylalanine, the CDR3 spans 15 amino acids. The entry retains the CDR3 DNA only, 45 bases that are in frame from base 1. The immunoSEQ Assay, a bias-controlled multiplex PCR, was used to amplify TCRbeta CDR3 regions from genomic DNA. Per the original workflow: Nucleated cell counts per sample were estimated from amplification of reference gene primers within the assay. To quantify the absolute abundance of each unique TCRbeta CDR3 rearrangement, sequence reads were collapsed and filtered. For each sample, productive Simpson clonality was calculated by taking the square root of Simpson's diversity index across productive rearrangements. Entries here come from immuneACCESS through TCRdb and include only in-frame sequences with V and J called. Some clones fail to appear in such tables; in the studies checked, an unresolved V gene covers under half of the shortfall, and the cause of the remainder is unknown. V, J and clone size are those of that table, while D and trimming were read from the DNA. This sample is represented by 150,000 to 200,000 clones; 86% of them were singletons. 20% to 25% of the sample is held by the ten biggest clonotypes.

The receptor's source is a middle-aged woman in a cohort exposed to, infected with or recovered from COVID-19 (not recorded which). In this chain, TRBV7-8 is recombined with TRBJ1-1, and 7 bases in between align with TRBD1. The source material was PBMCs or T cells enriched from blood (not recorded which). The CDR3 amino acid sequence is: CASSSDRAWDTEAFF. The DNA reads TGTGCCAGCAGCTCAGACAGGGCCTGGGACACTGAAGCTTTCTTT.